The 31 T cell receptor beta chains given below trace back to one sample, sequenced in a study of cytomegalovirus exposure and HLA in healthy donors. Method: immunoSEQ multiplex PCR; TCRdb's copy keeps in-frame clones and lacks some. The sample lists 250,000 to 400,000 clones, around 90% occurring once. Sequencing input: PBMCs. The receptors here all came from a man younger than 45 in good health and CMV-seronegative.

The chain combines TRBV7-8 with TRBJ2-7; TRBD1 is a possible D gene (5 bases). V lost 5 bases, J lost 3 bases, and 17 bases lay in between. This CDR3 spans 15 amino acids. Germline V lookup: CDR1 SGHVS, CDR2 FQNEAQ. CDR3 amino acids: CASSQATGQLYEQYF. As DNA, the CDR3 is TGTGCCAGCAGCCAAGCCACCGGACAACTCTACGAGCAGTACTTC.

The chain combines TRBV7-9 with TRBJ2-5; TRBD2 aligns across 15 bases. This CDR3 contains 17 residues. V lost 5 bases, J lost 2 bases, and 6 bases stayed unmatched. Germline CDR1 reads SEHNR; CDR2 reads FQNEAQ (reference sequence). The chain's CDR3 is CASSPRTSGGAQETQYF. In DNA, the CDR3 is TGTGCCAGCAGCCCCCGGACTAGCGGGGGGGCACAAGAGACCCAGTACTTC.

The genes are TRBV27 and TRBJ2-3; D perhaps matches TRBD2 (5 bases). Trimming left V 6 bases short and J 2 bases short, with 12 bases between. Germline V lookup: CDR1 MNHEY, CDR2 SMNVEV (reference sequence). The CDR3 runs to 14 residues. The CDR3 DNA sequence: TGTGCCAGCAGCCTTACGGAGGTCACAGATACGCAGTATTTT. Its translation is CASSLTEVTDTQYF.

The genes are TRBV5-1 and TRBJ2-7, with 7 positions matching TRBD1. The CDR3 contains 14 residues. V was pared by 0 bases and J by 3 bases, with 3 bases of the junction left unmatched. Germline V gives CDR1 SGHRS, CDR2 YFSETQ. The CDR3 spells CASSLGQGFYEQYF. The CDR3 DNA reads TGCGCCAGCAGCTTGGGACAGGGTTTCTACGAGCAGTACTTC.

The V call is TRBV5-4, the J call TRBJ2-7; TRBD2 matches 9 bases. The junction had 9 bases not matched to a gene; V was cut back by 2 bases and J by 3 bases. This CDR3 is 16 amino acids long. Looked up from germline, CDR1 is SGHNT and CDR2 is YYREEE (reference sequence). The CDR3 DNA follows: TGTGCCAGCAGCTTTAGCGGGGGCACCGTATACTACGAGCAGTACTTC. Translation gives CASSFSGGTVYYEQYF.

CDR3 nucleotide sequence: TGCGCCAGCAGCTTGGAGATCGGAGGGGCACTGGGGGAGACCCAGTACTTC. Translation: CASSLEIGGALGETQYF. The chain combines TRBV5-1 with TRBJ2-5; D is possibly TRBD2 (6 bases). The CDR3 is 17 amino acids. Germline V gives CDR1 SGHRS, CDR2 YFSETQ. Trimming stripped 0 bases from V and 5 bases from J, with 20 bases between.

This clone was observed a handful of times. DNA of the CDR3: TGTGCCAGCAGCTTGGGAGGAGGAGGATGGAATTCACCCCTCCACTTT. It is translated as CASSLGGGGWNSPLHF. V and J are TRBV5-6 and TRBJ1-6; D is undetermined. Trimming took 0 bases from V and 7 from J, leaving 14 bases between them. Germline V lookup: CDR1 SGHDT, CDR2 YYEEEE. The CDR3 sequence is 16 residues long.

The V call is TRBV9, the J call TRBJ2-6; 8 bases are a match to TRBD1. The ends lost 3 bases at V and 4 bases at J; junction bases unmatched: 15. The CDR3 length is 19 residues. The V gene's germline CDR1 is SGDLS and CDR2 YYNGEE. DNA for the CDR3: TGTGCCAGCAGCGCCTGGCAGGGGGCGATACCTCTGGGGGCCAACGTCCTGACTTTC. Its translation: CASSAWQGAIPLGANVLTF.

The rearrangement uses TRBV10-3 and TRBJ2-7; TRBD2 is a possible D gene (6 bases). CDR1 and CDR2 (germline): ENHRY, SYGVKD. This CDR3 is 13 amino acids long. Trimming pared 6 bases from V and 1 base from J, leaving 10 bases between. CDR3 DNA sequence: TGTGCCATCAGCCGGGACTTGTCCTACGAGCAGTACTTC. Its protein product is CAISRDLSYEQYF.

The V call is TRBV7-8, the J call TRBJ1-1, with TRBD1 matching 7 bases. The trim removed 5 bases at V and 4 bases at J, leaving 19 bases unmatched. The CDR3 consists of 18 residues. The germline V gene has CDR1 SGHVS and CDR2 FQNEAQ. The CDR3 protein is CASSPPPVTGLPFTEAFF. The CDR3 region has the DNA TGTGCCAGCAGCCCCCCTCCAGTGACAGGGCTCCCGTTCACTGAAGCTTTCTTT.

This chain links TRBV2 with TRBJ2-7, with D uncertain. The CDR3 length is 14 residues. The germline V gene has CDR1 SNHLY and CDR2 FYNNEI. V lost 3 bases to trimming and J lost 0 bases, with 9 bases between them. The CDR3 coding sequence is TGTGCCAGCAGTGACAGGATTAGCTCCTACGAGCAGTACTTC. The encoded protein is CASSDRISSYEQYF.

The CDR3 DNA sequence: TGTGCCGGCACGGGACAGGGGAACACCGGGGAGCTGTTTTTT. Residues: CAGTGQGNTGELFF. The chain has TRBV28 and TRBJ2-2; 9 positions match TRBD1. CDR1 and CDR2 (germline): MDHEN, SYDVKM. J was trimmed by 1 base and V by 11 bases; bases with no gene match: 5. The CDR3 runs 14 residues.

This clone has only one observation. Other DNA sequences from this sample encode an identical CDR3 as well. V usage is TRBV18 and J usage is TRBJ2-3; no clear D. This CDR3 region has 14 residues. Looked up from germline, CDR1 is KGHSH and CDR2 is LQKENI. The V end was cut by 3 bases, the J end by 0 bases, with 7 bases between. The DNA of the CDR3 is TGTGCCAGCTCACCCCCTTCTAGCACAGATACGCAGTATTTT. It is translated as CASSPPSSTDTQYF. Supplemented by reference TRBV18 and TRBJ2-3, the full variable domain reads NAGVMQNPRHLVRRRGQEARLRCSPMKGHSHVYWYRQLPEEGLKFMVYLQKENIIDESGMPKERFSAEFPKEGPSILRIQQVVRGDSAAYFCASSPPSSTDTQYFGPGTRLTVL.

This clone was counted a single time. V is TRBV18 and J is TRBJ2-5; 9 bases match TRBD1. This CDR3 has 16 residues. Germline V gives CDR1 KGHSH, CDR2 LQKENI. Germline trimming cut 3 bases from V and 2 bases from J; bases unmatched to any gene: 7. This CDR3 reads CASSPPGQGTQETQYF. The CDR3 coding sequence is TGTGCCAGCTCACCGCCGGGACAGGGCACACAAGAGACCCAGTACTTC.

V is TRBV11-2 and J is TRBJ2-1; a weak D match, TRBD2 (5 bases). Trimming removed 7 bases at V and 8 bases at J, with 24 bases between. The CDR3 covers 16 residues. Germline lookup yields CDR1 SGHAT and CDR2 FQNNGV. The CDR3 DNA follows: TGTGCCAGCAACCAACCTCGGAACTCGCTGGGAGATGAGCAGTTCTTC. This encodes CASNQPRNSLGDEQFF.

The chain combines TRBV6-5 with TRBJ2-5, with 11 bases fitting TRBD2. Germline assignment: CDR1 MNHEY and CDR2 SVGAGI. The CDR3 consists of 16 residues. V lost 4 bases, J lost 2 bases, and 6 bases stayed unmatched. This chain's CDR3 is CASSLLTSGGQETQYF. The DNA of the CDR3 is TGTGCCAGCAGTTTACTTACTAGCGGGGGACAAGAGACCCAGTACTTC.

This chain links TRBV7-6 with TRBJ2-7; a possible D gene is TRBD1 (7 bases). The length of the CDR3 is 16 residues. Germline lookup yields CDR1 SGHVS and CDR2 FNYEAQ. Trimming shortened V by 4 bases and J by 6 bases, and 22 bases separated the two germline ends. CDR3 coding DNA: TGTGCCAGCAGCTCAACCCTGACAGGGACTGGTGGCGAGCAGTACTTC. Amino acid sequence: CASSSTLTGTGGEQYF.

The chain recombines TRBV30 with TRBJ1-6, with D unclear. This CDR3 is built from 11 residues. Germline V CDR1 and CDR2: GTSNPN, SVGIG (reference sequence). The V end lost 3 bases, the J end lost 6 bases, and 3 bases lay between the germline ends. CDR3 amino acids: CAWSRNSPLHF. CDR3 nucleotides: TGTGCCTGGAGCCGTAATTCACCCCTCCACTTT.

The chain carries TRBV5-6 and TRBJ1-5, with D possibly TRBD1 on 5 matching bases. The germline V gene has CDR1 SGHDT and CDR2 YYEEEE. With 1 base removed from V and 1 base from J, the gap between germline ends came to 9 bases. The CDR3 runs to 15 residues. The CDR3 coding sequence is TGTGCCAGCAGCTTGACAGGTTTAAGCAATCAGCCCCAGCATTTT. Amino acid sequence: CASSLTGLSNQPQHF.

This clone was seen once. The V gene is TRBV10-1, the J gene TRBJ2-1; the match to TRBD1 covers 8 bases. Germline trimming cut 2 bases from V and 2 bases from J; bases unmatched to any gene: 8. Germline CDR1 reads WNHNN; CDR2 reads SYGVQD (reference sequence). CDR3 size: 17 residues. CDR3 in amino acids: CASSETAGTGPYNEQFF. Written as DNA, the CDR3 is TGCGCCAGCAGTGAGACTGCAGGGACAGGTCCCTACAATGAGCAGTTCTTC.

This sequence joins TRBV4-3 and TRBJ2-1; TRBD2 is a possible D gene (6 bases). V lost 3 bases to trimming and J lost 5 bases, with 17 bases between them. The length of the CDR3 is 16 residues. The germline V gene encodes CDR1 LGHNA and CDR2 YSLEER. CDR3 in amino acids: CASSQRRGQGNNEQFF. The DNA for the CDR3 is TGCGCCAGCAGCCAGAGGAGGGGCCAGGGTAACAATGAGCAGTTCTTC.

The chain uses TRBV18 and TRBJ2-7; 7 nucleotides align to TRBD1. This CDR3 region has 14 residues. CDR1 is KGHSH, CDR2 LQKENI, per germline. V gave up 5 bases and J gave up 2 bases; unmatched junction bases: 6. CDR3: CASSFGDSTYEQYF. In nucleotides, the CDR3 is TGTGCCAGCTCATTTGGGGACAGCACCTACGAGCAGTACTTC.

The chain employs TRBV19 and TRBJ1-6, with 8 nucleotides matching TRBD1. CDR3 length: 14 residues. Germline V gene lookup returns CDR1 LNHDA and CDR2 SQIVND (reference sequence). Trimming at V came to 3 bases and at J to 10 bases, leaving 5 bases not matched to a gene. The CDR3 loop reads CASSIQGARSPLHF. The CDR3 DNA reads TGTGCCAGTAGTATTCAGGGGGCAAGATCACCCCTCCACTTT.

This clone occurred a few times. The chain links TRBV2 to TRBJ2-7, with a tentative D call TRBD2 (5 bases). Germline CDR1 and CDR2: SNHLY and FYNNEI. The CDR3 runs to 11 residues. Trimming left V 8 bases short and J 4 bases short, with 9 bases between. The CDR3: CASRSGYEQYF. The DNA for the CDR3 is TGTGCCAGCCGCTCGGGGTACGAGCAGTACTTC. Looking up the rest from reference TRBV2 and TRBJ2-7 gives the full variable domain: EPEVTQTPSHQVTQMGQEVILRCVPISNHLYFYWYRQILGQKVEFLVSFYNNEISEKSEIFDDQFSVERPDGSNFTLKIRSTKLEDSAMYFCASRSGYEQYFGPGTRLTVT.

The rearrangement joins TRBV4-3 to TRBJ2-7; D may be TRBD2 (5 bases). Per germline, CDR1 LGHNA and CDR2 YSLEER. Trimming stripped 0 bases from V and 1 base from J, with 10 bases between. The CDR3 runs 15 residues. The CDR3 sequence is CASSQDGGRSYEQYF. For the CDR3, the DNA is TGCGCCAGCAGCCAAGATGGAGGCAGGTCCTACGAGCAGTACTTC.

This rearrangement joins TRBV5-1 to TRBJ1-6; 7 nucleotides line up with TRBD1. The J segment lost 0 bases and the V segment lost 2 bases, leaving 2 bases of the junction unmatched. Germline V gene sequence: CDR1 SGHRS, CDR2 YFSETQ. The CDR3 spans 16 residues. In DNA form, the CDR3 reads TGCGCCAGCAGCTTAGGGGGCCGCTCCTATAATTCACCCCTCCACTTT. Residues: CASSLGGRSYNSPLHF.

The chain recombines TRBV6-6 with TRBJ2-3; D not resolved. Germline V lookup: CDR1 MNHNY, CDR2 SVGAGI (reference sequence). The CDR3 runs 16 residues. The V end lost 5 bases, the J end lost 3 bases, and 18 bases lay between the germline ends. Written as DNA, the CDR3 is TGTGCCAGCAGTCCCGGGTCTACATCCTTAACAGATACGCAGTATTTT. It codes for CASSPGSTSLTDTQYF.

This chain joins TRBV7-8 and TRBJ1-1, with D perhaps TRBD1 (5 bases). Germline-derived CDR1 and CDR2 are SGHVS and FQNEAQ. The CDR3 is 13 amino acids. Between the trimmed V and J ends, which lost 4 bases and 6 bases, there was a span of 12 bases. CDR3 loop: CASSSLTAPEAFF. The CDR3 coding sequence is TGTGCCAGCAGCTCGCTGACAGCCCCTGAAGCTTTCTTT.

This clone was recorded a few times. The chain carries TRBV6-1 and TRBJ1-1; D is unresolved. The CDR3 is 13 residues long. Trimming removed 5 bases from V and 3 bases from J, with 10 bases in between. Germline V gene sequence: CDR1 MNHNS, CDR2 SASEGT. The CDR3 loop reads CASSFRLYTEAFF. The CDR3 bases are TGTGCCAGCAGTTTCAGGCTATACACTGAAGCTTTCTTT.

The V call is TRBV18, the J call TRBJ1-1, with TRBD1 identical over 9 bases. CDR1 KGHSH and CDR2 LQKENI come from the germline V gene. The CDR3 runs to 13 residues. The trim removed 8 bases at V and 11 bases at J, leaving 12 bases unmatched. The CDR3 sequence is CASARGGQGIAFF. CDR3 nucleotide sequence: TGTGCCAGCGCCCGTGGGGGACAGGGAATTGCTTTCTTT.

J is TRBJ1-2 and V is TRBV19; 8 nucleotides match TRBD1. Germline trimming cut 1 base from V and 2 bases from J; bases unmatched to any gene: 6. The V gene's germline CDR1 is LNHDA and CDR2 SQIVND (reference sequence). The CDR3 has 16 amino acids. The CDR3 DNA is TGTGCCAGTAGTATAGTAAAGGGACAGGAAAACTATGGCTACACCTTC. Translated: CASSIVKGQENYGYTF.